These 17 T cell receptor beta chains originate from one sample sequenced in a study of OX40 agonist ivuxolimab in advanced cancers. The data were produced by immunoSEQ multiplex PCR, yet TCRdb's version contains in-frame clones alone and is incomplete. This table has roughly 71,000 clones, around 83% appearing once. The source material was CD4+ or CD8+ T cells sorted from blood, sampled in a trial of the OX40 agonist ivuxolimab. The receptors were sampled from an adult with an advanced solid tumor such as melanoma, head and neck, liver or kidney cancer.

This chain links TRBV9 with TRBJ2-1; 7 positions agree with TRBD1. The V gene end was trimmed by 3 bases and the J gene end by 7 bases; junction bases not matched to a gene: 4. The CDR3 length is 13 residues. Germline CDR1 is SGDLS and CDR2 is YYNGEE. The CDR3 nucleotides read TGTGCCAGCAGCGGCCGACAGGGTAATGAGCAGTTCTTC. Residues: CASSGRQGNEQFF.

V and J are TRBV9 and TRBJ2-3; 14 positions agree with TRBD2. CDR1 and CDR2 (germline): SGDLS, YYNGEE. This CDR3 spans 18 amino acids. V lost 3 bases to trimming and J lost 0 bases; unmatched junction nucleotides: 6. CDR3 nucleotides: TGTGCCAGCAGCGCTGGACTAGCGGGAGGCGTGAGCACAGATACGCAGTATTTT. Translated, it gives CASSAGLAGGVSTDTQYF.

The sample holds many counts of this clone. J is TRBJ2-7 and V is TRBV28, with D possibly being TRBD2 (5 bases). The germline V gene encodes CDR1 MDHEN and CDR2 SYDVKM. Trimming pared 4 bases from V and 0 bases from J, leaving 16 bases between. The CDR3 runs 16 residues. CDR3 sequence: CASSSVLSASSYEQYF. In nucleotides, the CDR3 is TGTGCCAGCAGTTCGGTGCTTAGCGCGAGCTCCTACGAGCAGTACTTC.

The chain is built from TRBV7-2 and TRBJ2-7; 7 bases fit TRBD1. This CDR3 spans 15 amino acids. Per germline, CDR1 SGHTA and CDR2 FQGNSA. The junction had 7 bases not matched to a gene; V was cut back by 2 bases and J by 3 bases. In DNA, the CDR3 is TGTGCCAGCAGCTTATCAGGGGGAGAGAGCTACGAGCAGTACTTC. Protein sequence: CASSLSGGESYEQYF.

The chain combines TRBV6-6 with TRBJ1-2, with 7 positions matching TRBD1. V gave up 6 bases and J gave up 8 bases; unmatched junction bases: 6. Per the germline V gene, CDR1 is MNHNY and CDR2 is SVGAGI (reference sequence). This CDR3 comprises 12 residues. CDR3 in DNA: TGTGCCAGCAGAAACAGGGGAGAAGGCTACACCTTC. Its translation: CASRNRGEGYTF.

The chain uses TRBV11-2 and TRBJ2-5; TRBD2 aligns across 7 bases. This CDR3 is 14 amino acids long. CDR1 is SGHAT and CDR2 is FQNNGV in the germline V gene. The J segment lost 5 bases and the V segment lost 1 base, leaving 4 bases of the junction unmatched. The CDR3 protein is CASSLVAGVETQYF. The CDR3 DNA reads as TGTGCCAGCAGCTTAGTTGCGGGAGTTGAGACCCAGTACTTC.

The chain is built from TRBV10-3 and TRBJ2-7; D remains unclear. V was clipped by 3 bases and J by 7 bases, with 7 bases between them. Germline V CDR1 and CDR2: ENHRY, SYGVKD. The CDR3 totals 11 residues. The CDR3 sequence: CAISEGLEQYF. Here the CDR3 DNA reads TGTGCCATCAGTGAAGGTTTGGAGCAGTACTTC.

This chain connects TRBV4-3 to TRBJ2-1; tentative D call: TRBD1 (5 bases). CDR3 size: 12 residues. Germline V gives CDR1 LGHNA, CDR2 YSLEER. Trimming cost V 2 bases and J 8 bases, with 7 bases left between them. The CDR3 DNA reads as TGCGCCAGCAGCCAACTAGGGGATGAGCAGTTCTTC. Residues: CASSQLGDEQFF.

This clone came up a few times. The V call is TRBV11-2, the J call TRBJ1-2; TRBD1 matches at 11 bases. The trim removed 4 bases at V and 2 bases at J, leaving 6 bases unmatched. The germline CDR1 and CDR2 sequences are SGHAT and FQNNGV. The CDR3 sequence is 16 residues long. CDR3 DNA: TGTGCCAGCAGCTCCCTCCGGGACAGGGGGAACTATGGCTACACCTTC. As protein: CASSSLRDRGNYGYTF.

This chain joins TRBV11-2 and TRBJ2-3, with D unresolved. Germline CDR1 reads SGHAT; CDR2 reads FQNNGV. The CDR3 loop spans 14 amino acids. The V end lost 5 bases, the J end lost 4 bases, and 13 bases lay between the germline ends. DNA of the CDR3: TGTGCCAGCAGCCAGAGGACCCGGGCAGATACGCAGTATTTT. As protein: CASSQRTRADTQYF.

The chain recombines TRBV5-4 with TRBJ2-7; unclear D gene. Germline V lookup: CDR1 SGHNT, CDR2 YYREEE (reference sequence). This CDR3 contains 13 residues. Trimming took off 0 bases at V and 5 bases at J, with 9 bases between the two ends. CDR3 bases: TGTGCCAGCAGCTTGGGCCAGGATAACGAGCAGTACTTC. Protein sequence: CASSLGQDNEQYF.

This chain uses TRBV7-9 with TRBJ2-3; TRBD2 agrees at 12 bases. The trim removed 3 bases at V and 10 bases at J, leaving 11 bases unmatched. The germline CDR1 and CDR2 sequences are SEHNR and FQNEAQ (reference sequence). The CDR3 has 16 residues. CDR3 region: CASSLGGLAGSAAQYF. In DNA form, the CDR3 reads TGTGCCAGCAGCTTGGGCGGACTAGCGGGATCGGCGGCGCAGTATTTT. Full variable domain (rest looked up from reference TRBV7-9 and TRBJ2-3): DTGVSQNPRHKITKRGQNVTFRCDPISEHNRLYWYRQTLGQGPEFLTYFQNEAQLEKSRLLSDRFSAERPKGSFSTLEIQRTEQGDSAMYLCASSLGGLAGSAAQYFGPGTRLTVL.

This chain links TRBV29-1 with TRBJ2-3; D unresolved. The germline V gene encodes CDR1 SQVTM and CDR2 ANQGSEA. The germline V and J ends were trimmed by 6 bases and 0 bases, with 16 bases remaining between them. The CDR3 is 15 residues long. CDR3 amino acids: CSVANARESTDTQYF. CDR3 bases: TGCAGCGTAGCTAACGCTCGAGAGAGCACAGATACGCAGTATTTT.

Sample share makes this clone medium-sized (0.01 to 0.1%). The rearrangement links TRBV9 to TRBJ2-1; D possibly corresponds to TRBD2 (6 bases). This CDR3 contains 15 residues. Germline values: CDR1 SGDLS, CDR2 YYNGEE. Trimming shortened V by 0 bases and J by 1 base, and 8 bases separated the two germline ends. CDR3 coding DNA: TGTGCCAGCAGCGTAGACGGGGGATCCTACAATGAGCAGTTCTTC. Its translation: CASSVDGGSYNEQFF.

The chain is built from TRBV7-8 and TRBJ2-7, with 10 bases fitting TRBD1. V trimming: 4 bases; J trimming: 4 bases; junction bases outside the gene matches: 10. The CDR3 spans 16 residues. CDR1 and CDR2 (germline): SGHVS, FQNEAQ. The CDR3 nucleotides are TGTGCCAGCAGCTCCCCGACAGGGGGCCTCCCTTACGAGCAGTACTTC. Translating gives CASSSPTGGLPYEQYF.

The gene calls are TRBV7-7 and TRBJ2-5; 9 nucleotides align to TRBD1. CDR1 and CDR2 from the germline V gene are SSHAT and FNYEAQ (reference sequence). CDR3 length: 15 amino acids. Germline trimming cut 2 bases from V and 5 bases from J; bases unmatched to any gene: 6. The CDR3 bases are TGTGCCAGCAGCTTACTGGGACAGGGCTTCGAGACCCAGTACTTC. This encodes CASSLLGQGFETQYF.

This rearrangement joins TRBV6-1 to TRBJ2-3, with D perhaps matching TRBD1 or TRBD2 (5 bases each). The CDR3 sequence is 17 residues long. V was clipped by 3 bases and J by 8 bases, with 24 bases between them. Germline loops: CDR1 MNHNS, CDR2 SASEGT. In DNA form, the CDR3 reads TGTGCCAGCAGTGAGGGGCCCTGGGGGATCCGCGCTGCTACGCAGTATTTT. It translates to CASSEGPWGIRAATQYF.